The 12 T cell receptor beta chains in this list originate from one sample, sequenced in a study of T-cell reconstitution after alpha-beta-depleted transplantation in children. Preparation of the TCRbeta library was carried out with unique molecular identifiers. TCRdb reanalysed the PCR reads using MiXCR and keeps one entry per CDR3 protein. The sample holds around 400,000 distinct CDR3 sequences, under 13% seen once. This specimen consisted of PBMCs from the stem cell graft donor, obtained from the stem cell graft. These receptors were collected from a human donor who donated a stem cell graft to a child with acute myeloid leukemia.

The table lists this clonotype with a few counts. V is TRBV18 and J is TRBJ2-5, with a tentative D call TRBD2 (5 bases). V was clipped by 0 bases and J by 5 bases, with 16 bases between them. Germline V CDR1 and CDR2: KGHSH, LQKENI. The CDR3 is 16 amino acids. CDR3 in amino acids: CASSPPTGIYLETQYF. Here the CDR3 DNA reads TGTGCCAGCTCACCACCGACGGGGATCTATCTGGAGACCCAGTACTTC.

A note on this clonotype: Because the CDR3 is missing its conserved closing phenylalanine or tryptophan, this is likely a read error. The CDR3 DNA reads TGTGCCAGCAGCCAGGGGACTAGCGGGGGGGCCCCTGAGACCCAGTACTTG. This encodes CASSQGTSGGAPETQYL. The V and J genes are TRBV11-2 and TRBJ2-5; 16 nucleotides match TRBD2. Germline values: CDR1 SGHAT, CDR2 FQNNGV. CDR3 length: 17 amino acids. The trim removed 5 bases at V and 5 bases at J, leaving 8 bases unmatched.

The CDR3 coding sequence is TGTGCCAGCAGCGTCAACGGCTATAGCAATCAGCCCCAGCATTTT. Its protein product is CASSVNGYSNQPQHF. V gene TRBV6-1 combines with J gene TRBJ1-5, with D hard to call. There are 15 residues in the CDR3. V gave up 6 bases and J gave up 0 bases, with 12 bases separating them. Per germline, CDR1 MNHNS and CDR2 SASEGT.

CDR3 sequence (DNA): TGTGCCAGCAGTTACTCGGGACAGGGGGCCCACTATGGCTACACCTTC. This encodes CASSYSGQGAHYGYTF. The chain has TRBV6-5 and TRBJ1-2; TRBD1 matches 12 bases. The CDR3 sequence is 16 residues long. With V trimmed by 0 bases and J by 3 bases, 2 bases remained unmatched. Germline V gene lookup returns CDR1 MNHEY and CDR2 SVGAGI.

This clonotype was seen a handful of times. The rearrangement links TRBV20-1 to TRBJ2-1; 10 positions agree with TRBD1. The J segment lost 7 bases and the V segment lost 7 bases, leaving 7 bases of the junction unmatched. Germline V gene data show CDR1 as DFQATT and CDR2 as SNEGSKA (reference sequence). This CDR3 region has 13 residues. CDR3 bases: TGCAGTGTTCCCGGGACAGGGGATAATGAGCAGTTCTTC. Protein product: CSVPGTGDNEQFF.

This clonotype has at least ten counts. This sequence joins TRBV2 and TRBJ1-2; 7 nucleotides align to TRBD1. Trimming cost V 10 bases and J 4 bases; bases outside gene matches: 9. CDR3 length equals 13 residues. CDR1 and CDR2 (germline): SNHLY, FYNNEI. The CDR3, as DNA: TGTGCCACCATGGGACAGCCCTTCTATGGCTACACCTTC. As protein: CATMGQPFYGYTF.

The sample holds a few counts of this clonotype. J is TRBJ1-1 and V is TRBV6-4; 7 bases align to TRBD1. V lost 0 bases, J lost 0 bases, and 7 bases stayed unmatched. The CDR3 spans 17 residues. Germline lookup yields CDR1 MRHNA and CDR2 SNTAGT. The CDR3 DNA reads TGTGCCAGCAGTGACTCGAGGGGACAGAGAATGAACACTGAAGCTTTCTTT. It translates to CASSDSRGQRMNTEAFF.

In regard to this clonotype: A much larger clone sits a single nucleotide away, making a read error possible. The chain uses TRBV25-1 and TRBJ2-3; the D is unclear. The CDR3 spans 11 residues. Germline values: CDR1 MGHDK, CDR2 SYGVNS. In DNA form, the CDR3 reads TGTGCCAGCAGTGACCAAGATACGCATTATTTT. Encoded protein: CASSDQDTHYF.

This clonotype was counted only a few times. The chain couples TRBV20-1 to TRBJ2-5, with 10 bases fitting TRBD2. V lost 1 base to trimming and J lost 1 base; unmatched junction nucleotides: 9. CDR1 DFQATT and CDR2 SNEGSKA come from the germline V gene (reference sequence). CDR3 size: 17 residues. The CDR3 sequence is CSARARLAGRIQETQYF. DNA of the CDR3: TGCAGTGCTAGAGCGAGACTAGCGGGTAGGATCCAAGAGACCCAGTACTTC.

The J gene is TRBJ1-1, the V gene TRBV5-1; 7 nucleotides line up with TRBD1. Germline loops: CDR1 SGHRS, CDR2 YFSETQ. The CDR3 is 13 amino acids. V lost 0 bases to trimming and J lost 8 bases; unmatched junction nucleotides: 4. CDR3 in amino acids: CASSLGLTGEAFF. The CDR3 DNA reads TGCGCCAGCAGCTTGGGACTGACAGGGGAAGCTTTCTTT. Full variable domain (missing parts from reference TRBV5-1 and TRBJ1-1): KAGVTQTPRYLIKTRGQQVTLSCSPISGHRSVSWYQQTPGQGLQFLFEYFSETQRNKGNFPGRFSGRQFSNSRSEMNVSTLELGDSALYLCASSLGLTGEAFFGQGTRLTVV.

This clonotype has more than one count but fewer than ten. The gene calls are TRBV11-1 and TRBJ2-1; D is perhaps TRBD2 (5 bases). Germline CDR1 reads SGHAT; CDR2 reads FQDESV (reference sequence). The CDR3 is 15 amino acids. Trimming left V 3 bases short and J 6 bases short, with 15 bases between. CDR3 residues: CASSFEGAVGNEQFF. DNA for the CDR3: TGTGCCAGCAGCTTCGAGGGAGCAGTTGGCAATGAGCAGTTCTTC.

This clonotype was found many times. The CDR3 nucleotides read TGCAGTGCTAGTACCATAGGGAGCTCCTACAATGAGCAGTTCTTC. Encoded protein: CSASTIGSSYNEQFF. This chain links TRBV20-1 with TRBJ2-1; possibly TRBD2 for D (5 bases). The CDR3 is made up of 15 amino acids. V was pared by 3 bases and J by 0 bases, with 12 bases between. CDR1 DFQATT and CDR2 SNEGSKA come from the germline V gene (reference sequence).